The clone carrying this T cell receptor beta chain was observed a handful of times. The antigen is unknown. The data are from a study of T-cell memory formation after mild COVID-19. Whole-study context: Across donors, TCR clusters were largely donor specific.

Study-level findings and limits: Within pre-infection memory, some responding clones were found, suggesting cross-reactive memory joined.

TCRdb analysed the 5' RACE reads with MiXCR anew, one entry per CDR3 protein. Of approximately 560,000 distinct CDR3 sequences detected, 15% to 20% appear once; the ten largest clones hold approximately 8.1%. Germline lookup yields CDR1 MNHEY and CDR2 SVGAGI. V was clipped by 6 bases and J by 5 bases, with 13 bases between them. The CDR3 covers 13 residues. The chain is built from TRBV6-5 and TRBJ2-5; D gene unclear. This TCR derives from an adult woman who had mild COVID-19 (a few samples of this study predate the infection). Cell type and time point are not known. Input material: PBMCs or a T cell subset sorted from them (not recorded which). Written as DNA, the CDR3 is TGTGCCAGCAGACCGCCGGGCGTGGAGACCCAGTACTTC. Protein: CASRPPGVETQYF.